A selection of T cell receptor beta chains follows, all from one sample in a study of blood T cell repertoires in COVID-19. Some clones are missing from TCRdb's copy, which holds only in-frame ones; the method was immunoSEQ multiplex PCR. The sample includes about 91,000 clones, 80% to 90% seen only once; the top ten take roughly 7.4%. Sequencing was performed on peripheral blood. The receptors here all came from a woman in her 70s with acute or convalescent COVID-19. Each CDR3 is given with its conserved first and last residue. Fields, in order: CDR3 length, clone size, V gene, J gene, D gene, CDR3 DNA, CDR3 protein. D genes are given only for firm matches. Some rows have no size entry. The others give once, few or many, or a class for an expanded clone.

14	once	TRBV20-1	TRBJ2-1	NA	TGCAGTGCTAGTTTAGTAGCGGACTACAATGAGCAGTTCTTC	CSASLVADYNEQFF
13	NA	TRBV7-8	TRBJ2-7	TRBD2	TGTGCCAGCAGCCGAGGACTAGCTAACGAGCAGTACTTC	CASSRGLANEQYF
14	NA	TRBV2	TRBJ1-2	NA	TGTGCCAGCAGCCAGGACAAGTCCCAAAATGGCTACACCTTC	CASSQDKSQNGYTF
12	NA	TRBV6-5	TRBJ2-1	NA	TGTGCCACCGCTCAACGGTACAATGAGCAGTTCTTC	CATAQRYNEQFF
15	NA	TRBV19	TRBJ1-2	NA	TGTGCCAGTAGTATAACTACCGGACAGTTTTATGGCTACACCTTC	CASSITTGQFYGYTF
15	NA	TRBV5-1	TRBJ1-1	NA	TGCGCCAGCAGCTTGGCCCCCAGGGAATCTACTTGGGCTTTCTTT	CASSLAPRESTWAFF
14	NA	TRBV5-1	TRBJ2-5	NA	TGCGCCAGCAATTTTCTACGGGGTCAGGAGACCCAGTACTTC	CASNFLRGQETQYF
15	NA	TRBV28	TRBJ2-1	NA	TGTGCCACCAGGGAGGAGGGACGGGTCTACAATGAGCAGTTCTTC	CATREEGRVYNEQFF
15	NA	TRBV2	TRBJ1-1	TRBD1	TGTGCCAGCAGTCTCGGACAGGTGGTGAACACTGAAGCTTTCTTT	CASSLGQVVNTEAFF
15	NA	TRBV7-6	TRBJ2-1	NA	TGTGCCAGCACCACGGGCGGGGCAACCTACAATGAGCAGTTCTTC	CASTTGGATYNEQFF
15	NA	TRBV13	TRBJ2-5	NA	TGTGCCAGCAGCTTAGGTTGGCAGGGTGGAGAGACCCAGTACTTC	CASSLGWQGGETQYF
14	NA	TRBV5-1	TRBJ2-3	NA	TGCGCCAGCAGCTTGGCCTTAGGAGCAGATACGCAGTATTTT	CASSLALGADTQYF
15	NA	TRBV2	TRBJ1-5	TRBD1	TGTGCCAGCACCCGAACTCAGGGGGAAGGTCAGCCCCAGCATTTT	CASTRTQGEGQPQHF
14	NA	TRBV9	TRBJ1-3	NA	TGTGCCAGCAGCGTAGGAGAACCTGGAAACACCATATATTTT	CASSVGEPGNTIYF
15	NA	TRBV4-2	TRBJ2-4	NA	TGTGCCAGCAGTCCTACCCAGGGGAAAAAAAACATTCAGTACTTC	CASSPTQGKKNIQYF
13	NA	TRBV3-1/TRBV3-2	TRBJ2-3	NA	TGTGCCAGCAGCCAAGATCTAAGAGATACGCAGTATTTT	CASSQDLRDTQYF